Here is one T cell receptor (beta chain) with its context. Its antigen is currently unknown. One junction end does not reproduce the germline sequence, and a read error may be involved. This specimen belongs to a study of blood T cells in healthy people across ages. Alongside a J-beta primer mix, a sample-barcoded 5' primer served in a second PCR lasting roughly 6 to 12 cycles. Via MiXCR, TCRdb re-called the 5' RACE reads, giving one row per CDR3 protein. The sample has around 500,000 distinct CDR3 sequences, approximately 26% seen once; the top ten hold 3% to 4.5%. Per-sample PBMC isolation yielded at least 7 million cells. Findings of the study overall: Estimated diversity that came from one million T cells was considered an underestimate.

These data are also associated with another study on T cells of mothers and their children. That paper adds: It was observed that no persistent microchimeric T cell clones could be detected.

The receptor was isolated from a boy aged 2 to 9 in good health. Sequenced input: blood.

The CDR3 bases are TGTGCCTCGACCCTGGGGCAGCAGAACACTGAGGCTTTCTTT. It translates to CASTLGQQNTEAFF. The chain combines TRBV19 with TRBJ1-1, with D possibly matching TRBD1 (5 bases). The CDR3 runs 14 residues. Germline CDR1 reads LNHDA; CDR2 reads SQIVND (reference sequence).